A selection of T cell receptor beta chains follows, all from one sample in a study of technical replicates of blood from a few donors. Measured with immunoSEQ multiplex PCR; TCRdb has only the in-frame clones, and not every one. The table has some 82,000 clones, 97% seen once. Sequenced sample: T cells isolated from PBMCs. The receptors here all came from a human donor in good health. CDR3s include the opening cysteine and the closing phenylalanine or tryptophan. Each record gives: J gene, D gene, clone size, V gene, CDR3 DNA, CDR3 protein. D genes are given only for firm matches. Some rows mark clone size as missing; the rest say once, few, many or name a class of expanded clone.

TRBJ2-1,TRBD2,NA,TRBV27,TGTGCCAGCAGGTCGACTAGCGGGGGGGTCTACAATGAGCAGTTCTTC,CASRSTSGGVYNEQFF
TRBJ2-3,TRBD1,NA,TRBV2,TGTGCCAGCAGTGAATCGGGACAGGGTGGTGCAGATACGCAGTATTTT,CASSESGQGGADTQYF
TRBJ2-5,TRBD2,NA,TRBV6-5,TGTGCCAGCAGTTATATGCGGGGGGGCACAGAGACCCAGTACTTC,CASSYMRGGTETQYF
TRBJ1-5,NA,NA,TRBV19,TGTGCCAGTAGTATCTTTTCGCGGCAGCCTAATCAGCCCCAGCATTTT,CASSIFSRQPNQPQHF
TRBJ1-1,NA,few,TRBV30,TGTGCCTGGAGTGTAAGACATTTGAACACTGAAGCTTTCTTT,CAWSVRHLNTEAFF
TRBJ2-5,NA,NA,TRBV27,TGTGCCAGCAGTGCTTGGGTGTCCCGGGGAGAGACCCAGTACTTC,CASSAWVSRGETQYF
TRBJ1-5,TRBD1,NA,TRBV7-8,TGTGCCAGCAGCTTACTTCAGCCTGGACAGGTGCATTTT,CASSLLQPGQVHF
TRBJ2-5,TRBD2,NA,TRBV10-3,TGTGCCATCAGCGCCGACGCTAGCGGGGGAGTTGAGACCCAGTACTTC,CAISADASGGVETQYF
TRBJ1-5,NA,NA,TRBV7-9,TGTGCCAGCAGCTTAGGTTCGGGGTCGGGTCAGCCCCAGCATTTT,CASSLGSGSGQPQHF
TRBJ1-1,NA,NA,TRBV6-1,TGTGCCAGCAAAATCATGAACACTGAAGCTTTCTTT,CASKIMNTEAFF
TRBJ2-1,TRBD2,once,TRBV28,TGTGCCAGCAGACCCGGACTAGCCTACAATGAGCAGTTCTTC,CASRPGLAYNEQFF
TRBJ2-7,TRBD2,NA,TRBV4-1,TGCGCCAGCGGGAGGACTAGCGACTCCTACGAGCAGTACTTC,CASGRTSDSYEQYF
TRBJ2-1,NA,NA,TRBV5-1,TGCGCCAGCAGCCCGAACTGGGGAGATGAGCAGTTCTTC,CASSPNWGDEQFF
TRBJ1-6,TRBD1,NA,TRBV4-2,TGTGCCAGCAGCCAAGTAATTACGGCAGGGGGCCTGAATTCACCCCTCCACTTT,CASSQVITAGGLNSPLHF
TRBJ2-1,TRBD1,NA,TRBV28,TGTGCCAGCAGTATTACAGGGGCCTCCTACAATGAGCAGTTCTTC,CASSITGASYNEQFF
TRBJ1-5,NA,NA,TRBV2,TGTGCCAGCAGCGAGCGGGGGATCGCGGGCAATCAGCCCCAGCATTTT,CASSERGIAGNQPQHF
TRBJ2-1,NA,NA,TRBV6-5,TGTGCCAGCAGTTACGTGGCGGAAAGCTCCTACAATGAGCAGTTCTTC,CASSYVAESSYNEQFF
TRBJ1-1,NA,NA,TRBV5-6,TGTGCCAGCAGCCCCCCCCCAGGGAGGTACACTGAAGCTTTCTTT,CASSPPPGRYTEAFF
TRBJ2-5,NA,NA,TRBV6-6,TGTGCCATAATGCGGGGGCCCCGGGAGACCCAGTACTTC,CAIMRGPRETQYF
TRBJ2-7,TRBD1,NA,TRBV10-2,TGCGCCAGCAGTGAGTGGACAGGGATGTGGGGGAACGAGCAGTACTTC,CASSEWTGMWGNEQYF
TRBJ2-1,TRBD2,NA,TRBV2,TGTGCCAGCAGAGCCGGGACTAGCGTATACAATGAGCAGTTCTTC,CASRAGTSVYNEQFF
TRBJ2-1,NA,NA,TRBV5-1,TGCGCCAGCAGCTTGACAGGAGACTCCTACAATGAGCAGTTCTTC,CASSLTGDSYNEQFF
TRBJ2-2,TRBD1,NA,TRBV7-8,TGTGCCAGCAGCTCCGACAGGGTTCGCACCGGGGAGCTGTTTTTT,CASSSDRVRTGELFF
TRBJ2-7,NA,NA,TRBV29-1,TGCAGCGTTAATGGGCCCTCCTACGAGCAGTACTTC,CSVNGPSYEQYF
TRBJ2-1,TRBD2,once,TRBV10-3,TGTGCCATCAGTGAGTCTGGCGGACTAGCGCATTACAATGAGCAGTTCTTC,CAISESGGLAHYNEQFF
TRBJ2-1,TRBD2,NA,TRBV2,TGTGCCAGCGACCGCGGGGGCTCCTACAATGAGCAGTTCTTC,CASDRGGSYNEQFF
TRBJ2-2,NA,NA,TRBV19,TGTGCCAGTAGTCATATGGCATCCGCCGGGGAGCTGTTTTTT,CASSHMASAGELFF
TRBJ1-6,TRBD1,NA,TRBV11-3,TGTGCCAGCAGCAAACAAACCGGGACAGGGGGAAGGTCACCCCTCCACTTT,CASSKQTGTGGRSPLHF
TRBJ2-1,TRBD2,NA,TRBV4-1,TGCGCCAGCAGCCATGGACTAGCGGGCCGACAGGGTGAGCAGTTCTTC,CASSHGLAGRQGEQFF
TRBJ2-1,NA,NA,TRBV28,TGTGCCAGCACTGTATACAATGAGCAGTTCTTC,CASTVYNEQFF
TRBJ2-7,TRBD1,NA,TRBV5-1,TGCGCCAGCAGCCCCGGGACAGTCGAGCAGTACTTC,CASSPGTVEQYF
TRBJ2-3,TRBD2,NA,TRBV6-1,TGTGCCAGCAGGGGGACTAGCGGGAGCCCAGATACGCAGTATTTT,CASRGTSGSPDTQYF
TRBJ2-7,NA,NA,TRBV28,TGTGCCAGCAGTTCCGAATGGGGGCGCGGGTACGAGCAGTACTTC,CASSSEWGRGYEQYF
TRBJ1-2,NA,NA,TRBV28,TGTGCCAGCAGTTTAGCGGGGTTTCTCTATGGCTACACCTTC,CASSLAGFLYGYTF
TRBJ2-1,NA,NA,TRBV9,TGTGCCAGCAGCGTCTGGCGGGAGACAGGCAATGAGCAGTTCTTC,CASSVWRETGNEQFF
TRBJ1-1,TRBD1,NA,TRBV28,TGTGCCAGCAGTCCGGGTCACAGGGGGGGCACTGAAGCTTTCTTT,CASSPGHRGGTEAFF